This T cell receptor (beta chain) appears in the sequencing data of a study of cytomegalovirus exposure and HLA in healthy donors. Whole-study findings and limits: In a later analysis, at a false discovery rate of 0.05, under 20,000 TCR beta sequences were associated with HLA alleles. Indistinguishable V segments such as TRBV6-2 and TRBV6-3 were excluded.

In its sample, this clone was seen once. The target antigen is unknown. CDR1 is ENHRY and CDR2 is SYGVKD in the germline V gene. Trimming took 7 bases from V and 2 from J; bases not matched to a gene: 4. This CDR3 spans 13 amino acids. Sampled while nominally healthy, donors likely had unrecorded immune exposures. The primer mix had 60 Vbeta and 13 Jbeta primers. Sequencing was performed with immunoSEQ multiplex PCR; in TCRdb, only in-frame clones are kept and a portion is missing. This table holds roughly 190,000 clones, roughly four fifths found once. The sequencing input was PBMCs. The chain employs TRBV10-3 and TRBJ2-7; TRBD1 matches at 8 bases. The receptor comes from a woman aged 25 to 39 in good health and CMV-seropositive. CDR3 loop: CAIKTGDAYEQYF. The CDR3 DNA is TGTGCCATCAAGACAGGGGATGCCTACGAGCAGTACTTC.